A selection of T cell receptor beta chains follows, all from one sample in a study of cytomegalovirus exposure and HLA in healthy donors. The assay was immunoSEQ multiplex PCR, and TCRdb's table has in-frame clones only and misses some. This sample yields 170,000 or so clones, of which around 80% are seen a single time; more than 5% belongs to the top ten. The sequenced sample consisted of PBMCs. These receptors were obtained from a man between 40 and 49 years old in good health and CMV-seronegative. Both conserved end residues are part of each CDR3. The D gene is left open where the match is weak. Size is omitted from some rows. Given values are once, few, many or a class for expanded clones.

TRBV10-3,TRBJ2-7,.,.,TGTGCCACGCGACTGGAGGGACAGCTCAGTTCCTACGAGCAGTACTTC,CATRLEGQLSSYEQYF
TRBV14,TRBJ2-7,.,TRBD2,TGTGCCAGCAGCCAGATCAGGTCTAGCGGTACGAGAAACGAGCAGTACTTC,CASSQIRSSGTRNEQYF
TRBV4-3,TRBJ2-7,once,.,TGCGCCAGCAGCCAAGAACGGGAGAGCCCCTACGAGCAGTACTTC,CASSQERESPYEQYF
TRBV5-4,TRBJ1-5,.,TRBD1,TGTGCCAGCAGCATGGACAGGGGATTTAACCAGCCCCAGCATTTT,CASSMDRGFNQPQHF
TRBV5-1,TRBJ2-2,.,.,TGCGCCAGCAGCCTTCTAGGTGCCGGGGAGCTGTTTTTT,CASSLLGAGELFF
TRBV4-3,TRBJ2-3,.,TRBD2,TGCGCCAGCAGCCAAGAACTCGGGGGGTACACAGATACGCAGTATTTT,CASSQELGGYTDTQYF
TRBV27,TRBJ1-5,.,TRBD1,TGTGCCAGCAGTAGAAATCCCGGGACAGGCAATCAGCCCCAGCATTTT,CASSRNPGTGNQPQHF
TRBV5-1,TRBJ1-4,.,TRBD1,TGCGCCAGCAGCTTGGGGGACAGAAGAAATGAAAAACTGTTTTTT,CASSLGDRRNEKLFF
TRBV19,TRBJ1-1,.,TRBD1,TGTGCCAGTAGTGTTAGGGGGCCAACGTATTCGAACACTGAAGCTTTCTTT,CASSVRGPTYSNTEAFF
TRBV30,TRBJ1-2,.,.,TGTGCCTGGAGTTCCGGAGAGGGATCTGGCTACACCTTC,CAWSSGEGSGYTF
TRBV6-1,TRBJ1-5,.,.,TGTGCCAGTCATCAGGCTAATCAGCCCCAGCATTTT,CASHQANQPQHF
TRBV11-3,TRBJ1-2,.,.,TGTGCCAGCAGCTTGGGGGGAAGGGGCTACACCTTC,CASSLGGRGYTF
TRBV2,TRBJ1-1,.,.,TGTGCCAGCAGTGATGGGGGGGGGAACACTGAAGCTTTCTTT,CASSDGGGNTEAFF
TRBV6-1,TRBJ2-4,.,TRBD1,TGTGCCAGCAGGACAGGGGCCGCGACCAAAAACATTCAGTACTTC,CASRTGAATKNIQYF
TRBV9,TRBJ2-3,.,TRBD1,TGTGCCAGCAGCCTCCAGACAGGGAGTACAGATACGCAGTATTTT,CASSLQTGSTDTQYF
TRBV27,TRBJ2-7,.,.,TGTGCCAGCAGTTCCCGCTACGAGCAGTACTTC,CASSSRYEQYF
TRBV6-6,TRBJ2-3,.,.,TGTGCCAGCAGTTACTCGATAGTACAGGGCACAGATACGCAGTATTTT,CASSYSIVQGTDTQYF